The clone carrying this TCR beta chain was seen a few times. Its target is not known. CDR3 size: 14 residues. From germline, CDR1 is SGHDT and CDR2 YYEEEE. V was pared by 0 bases and J by 2 bases, with 8 bases between. These data originate in a study of shared clonotypes between healthy human individuals. Study at large: Those who served as donors were a couple of women and a few men between the ages of 18 and 49. Study-wide points: The generation probabilities recorded for non-shared clonotypes fell below those of clonotypes shared by all four donors.

All participating donors were Caucasian adults from Nashville, Tennessee. Profiling relied on immunoSEQ multiplex PCR, and the TCRdb table lists in-frame clones only, not all of them. The table has approximately 1,000,000 clones, around 78% seen once. Sequencing used memory CD4+ T cells from PBMCs. The subset was: CD45RA-negative fraction. The J gene is TRBJ2-5, the V gene TRBV5-6; D is unclear. The sequence was obtained from a man aged 18 to 29 in good health. Some clones in this sample may be carry-over from other donors' samples. CDR3 amino acids: CASSLGARQETQYF. Written as DNA, the CDR3 is TGTGCCAGCAGCTTGGGGGCCCGACAAGAGACCCAGTACTTC.